A selection of T cell receptor beta chains follows, all from one sample in a study of regulatory T cells in long-lasting Graves disease. A single record per CDR3 protein comes from TCRdb applying MiXCR to the multiplex PCR reads. The sample lists approximately 230,000 distinct CDR3 sequences; around 17% were seen once. The sequenced sample was peripheral blood mononuclear cells (PBMCs), obtained at new diagnosis, from a patient treated with antithyroid drugs. The receptors stem from a female donor with Graves disease. Each CDR3 is given with its conserved first and last residue. A D gene is named only where the DNA matches it firmly. Clone size appears in some rows only: once, few, many, or a class for an expanded clone.

d_call clone_size j_call v_call cdr3_aa cdr3_nt
NA many TRBJ1-2 TRBV10-2 CASRGEGKDYGYTF TGCGCCAGCAGAGGGGAGGGGAAGGACTATGGCTACACCTTC
TRBD1 many TRBJ1-2 TRBV30 CAFYRGRLANYGYTF TGTGCCTTCTACAGGGGGCGCTTAGCTAACTATGGCTACACCTTC
TRBD1 many TRBJ1-4 TRBV19 CASREQTGGPNEKLFF TGTGCCAGTAGAGAGCAGACAGGGGGCCCGAATGAAAAACTGTTTTTT
NA NA TRBJ2-3 TRBV11-2 CASSLVIRAGDTQYF TGTGCCAGCAGCTTAGTCATCAGGGCGGGAGATACGCAGTATTTT
TRBD1 many TRBJ1-2 TRBV20-1 CSARALHGTGVTNYGYTF TGCAGTGCTAGAGCCCTACACGGGACAGGCGTAACTAACTATGGCTACACCTTC
NA many TRBJ2-7 TRBV7-9 CASSERYSDQYF TGTGCCAGCAGCGAGAGGTATAGCGATCAGTACTTC
NA many TRBJ2-5 TRBV20-1 CSARHISSALQETQYF TGCAGTGCTAGACACATTTCTAGCGCTCTCCAAGAGACCCAGTACTTC
TRBD2 many TRBJ2-2 TRBV5-1 CASGIAGINTGELFF TGCGCCAGCGGGATAGCGGGAATCAACACCGGGGAGCTGTTTTTT
NA many TRBJ2-7 TRBV6-2/TRBV6-3 CASSWGTNSYEQYF TGTGCCAGCAGTTGGGGGACAAACTCCTACGAGCAGTACTTC
TRBD2 few TRBJ2-1 TRBV3-1 CASSSPTSGENEQFF TGTGCCAGCAGCTCACCGACTAGCGGTGAGAATGAGCAGTTCTTC
NA many TRBJ1-5 TRBV24-1 CATGSGHQPQHF TGTGCCACCGGGTCAGGTCACCAGCCCCAGCATTTT
TRBD1 many TRBJ2-2 TRBV20-1 CSARGPSGTANTGELFF TGCAGTGCTAGAGGACCCTCCGGGACAGCTAACACCGGGGAGCTGTTTTTT
TRBD2 few TRBJ2-1 TRBV14 CASSQGASGYNEQFF TGTGCCAGCAGCCAAGGGGCTAGCGGTTACAATGAGCAGTTCTTC
NA many TRBJ2-7 TRBV10-3 CAISELEGGGYEQYF TGTGCCATCAGTGAGTTGGAGGGAGGAGGGTACGAGCAGTACTTC
NA many TRBJ1-1 TRBV19 CASSFMGTEAFF TGTGCCAGTAGTTTTATGGGGACTGAAGCTTTCTTT
NA many TRBJ1-2 TRBV19 CASSTGLNYGYTF TGTGCCAGTAGTACCGGCCTAAACTATGGCTACACCTTC
TRBD1 many TRBJ1-2 TRBV6-2/TRBV6-3 CASSDGTGDTYGYTF TGTGCCAGCAGTGATGGGACAGGGGATACCTATGGCTACACCTTC
NA few TRBJ1-1 TRBV20-1 CSARDGGVDTEAFF TGCAGTGCTAGAGATGGAGGGGTAGACACTGAAGCTTTCTTT
TRBD2 many TRBJ2-1 TRBV28 CASSLGTSGRRRQFF TGTGCCAGCAGTCTCGGGACTAGCGGGAGGAGGAGGCAGTTCTTC
NA many TRBJ1-6 TRBV3-1 CASSQGGFSPLHF TGTGCCAGCAGCCAAGGGGGCTTTTCACCCCTCCACTTT
NA few TRBJ2-2 TRBV4-2 CASSQDPADTGELFF TGTGCCAGCAGCCAAGATCCAGCGGACACCGGGGAGCTGTTTTTT
NA many TRBJ2-1 TRBV6-1 CASSRPNDGSSYNEQFF TGTGCCAGCAGTCGCCCCAATGACGGTAGCTCCTACAATGAGCAGTTCTTC
TRBD1 NA TRBJ2-3 TRBV20-1 CSGSVRGRGLTDTQYF TGCAGTGGATCCGTCAGGGGGCGCGGGCTTACGGATACGCAGTATTTT
NA many TRBJ2-1 TRBV2 CASSPRTQGGEQFF TGTGCCAGCAGTCCACGGACACAAGGAGGTGAGCAGTTCTTC
NA few TRBJ2-5 TRBV20-1 CSPRDGGNKETQYF TGCAGCCCCAGGGATGGAGGGAACAAGGAGACCCAGTACTTC
NA many TRBJ1-2 TRBV25-1 CASSQTPGVDYGYTF TGTGCCAGCAGTCAAACCCCAGGGGTCGACTATGGCTACACCTTC
TRBD1 NA TRBJ1-2 TRBV4-1 CASSSTGGGGYTF TGCGCCAGCAGCTCGACAGGGGGTGGCGGCTACACCTTC
TRBD1 many TRBJ1-1 TRBV28 CASSLQGALTEAFF TGTGCCAGCAGTTTACAGGGGGCGCTCACTGAAGCTTTCTTT
NA many TRBJ2-7 TRBV20-1 CSARDYRSADYEQYF TGCAGTGCTAGAGATTACAGGAGCGCAGACTACGAGCAGTACTTC
NA many TRBJ2-3 TRBV2 CASGPHTSTDTQYF TGTGCCAGCGGACCACACACTAGCACAGATACGCAGTATTTT
TRBD1 NA TRBJ1-1 TRBV6-2/TRBV6-3 CASSYSQGARTEAFF TGTGCCAGCAGTTACTCACAGGGGGCGCGCACTGAAGCTTTCTTT
TRBD2 many TRBJ2-1 TRBV28 CASSPPGTSGRGYEQFF TGTGCCAGCAGCCCCCCCGGGACTAGCGGGAGGGGATATGAGCAGTTCTTC
TRBD2 many TRBJ2-7 TRBV18 CASSSAGGPSYEQYF TGTGCCAGCTCATCGGCGGGAGGGCCCTCCTACGAGCAGTACTTC
TRBD2 many TRBJ2-3 TRBV11-3 CASSQLAGGADTQYF TGTGCCAGCAGCCAACTAGCGGGAGGGGCGGATACGCAGTATTTT
TRBD2 many TRBJ2-7 TRBV20-1 CSAKSLAGGTYEQYF TGCAGTGCAAAGTCGCTAGCGGGAGGAACCTACGAGCAGTACTTC
NA many TRBJ2-7 TRBV18 CASSSDGPYEQYF TGTGCCAGCTCATCGGACGGACCCTACGAGCAGTACTTC
NA many TRBJ2-5 TRBV3-1 CASSHLPGEETQYF TGTGCCAGCAGCCATCTGCCGGGGGAAGAGACCCAGTACTTC
TRBD1 few TRBJ2-3 TRBV5-1 CASKQGVFTDTQYF TGCGCCAGCAAACAGGGGGTTTTCACAGATACGCAGTATTTT
TRBD2 few TRBJ2-1 TRBV5-1 CASRGLAGAGEQFF TGCGCCAGCAGGGGGCTAGCGGGAGCGGGTGAGCAGTTCTTC